One sample yielded the 26 T cell receptor beta chains listed below, sequenced in a study of T-cell reconstitution after alpha-beta-depleted transplantation in children. Construction of the TCRbeta library involved unique molecular identifiers. Via MiXCR, TCRdb re-called the PCR reads, giving one row per CDR3 protein. Here the sample spans about a million distinct CDR3 sequences, 25% to 35% being singletons. Sequenced here: PBMCs, mostly from graft donor cells, sampled 360 days after TCRalphabeta/CD19-depleted stem cell transplant. These receptor sequences come from a boy in the first two years of life who had a stem cell transplant for SCID, so the T cells may come from the graft donor.

The genes are TRBV5-1 and TRBJ2-1; D uncertain. Germline V gene lookup returns CDR1 SGHRS and CDR2 YFSETQ. The CDR3 has 11 residues. V was shortened by 4 bases and J by 10 bases, with 9 bases between the two germline ends. The CDR3 sequence: CASSLNREQFF. Written as DNA, the CDR3 is TGCGCCAGCAGCCTTAATCGGGAGCAGTTCTTC.

This clonotype was detected a few times. Here the CDR3 reads CASSLDQRLINEQFF. The CDR3 nucleotides read TGTGCCAGCAGCTTAGATCAGAGACTTATCAATGAGCAGTTCTTC. The V gene is TRBV7-9, the J gene TRBJ2-1, with unresolved D. Germline V gives CDR1 SEHNR, CDR2 FQNEAQ (reference sequence). This CDR3 is 15 amino acids long. The V and J ends lost 1 base and 6 bases respectively, with 13 bases between them. Using reference TRBV7-9 and TRBJ2-1 for the parts outside the CDR3, the full variable domain is DTGVSQNPRHKITKRGQNVTFRCDPISEHNRLYWYRQTLGQGPEFLTYFQNEAQLEKSRLLSDRFSAERPKGSFSTLEIQRTEQGDSAMYLCASSLDQRLINEQFFGPGTRLTVL.

This chain uses TRBV5-1 with TRBJ2-5, with D unclear. V was clipped by 0 bases and J by 5 bases, with 11 bases between them. CDR1 is SGHRS and CDR2 is YFSETQ in the germline V gene. CDR3 length: 14 amino acids. Here the CDR3 reads CASSLGLSLETQYF. DNA of the CDR3: TGCGCCAGCAGCTTGGGGCTCTCGCTGGAGACCCAGTACTTC.

This clonotype was found a few times. This chain connects TRBV4-1 to TRBJ1-1, with a possible D match to TRBD1 (6 bases). Trimming removed 0 bases from V and 0 bases from J, with 11 bases in between. The CDR3 consists of 16 residues. Germline CDR1 reads MGHRA; CDR2 reads YSYEKL. CDR3 sequence (DNA): TGCGCCAGCAGCCAAGATGGGGGGCACATGAACACTGAAGCTTTCTTT. Protein sequence: CASSQDGGHMNTEAFF.

This clonotype was counted only a few times. The chain combines TRBV6-2 or TRBV6-3 with TRBJ2-7; D remains ambiguous. The CDR3 spans 16 residues. Germline assignment: CDR1 MNHEY and CDR2 SVGEGT. V was clipped by 0 bases and J by 4 bases, with 16 bases between them. The CDR3 region has the DNA TGTGCCAGCAGTTACTCAAACCGGAGACCAGAATACGAGCAGTACTTC. This translates into CASSYSNRRPEYEQYF.

The CDR3 here is CASSFIVGKLFF. In DNA, the CDR3 is TGTGCCAGCAGTTTTATAGTAGGAAAACTGTTTTTT. This rearrangement joins TRBV12-3 or TRBV12-4 to TRBJ1-4; D not resolved. This CDR3 has 12 residues. V lost 3 bases to trimming and J lost 10 bases, with 9 bases between them.

The genes are TRBV20-1 and TRBJ2-2, with D perhaps matching TRBD2 (6 bases). The CDR3 covers 15 residues. V was trimmed by 5 bases and J by 0 bases, leaving 13 bases between them. Germline loops: CDR1 DFQATT, CDR2 SNEGSKA (reference sequence). CDR3 bases: TGCAGTGCTGGCTACGGGAGCGCGAACACCGGGGAGCTGTTTTTT. This sequence encodes CSAGYGSANTGELFF.

There are a few counts of this clonotype. The chain is built from TRBV30 and TRBJ2-1; 8 bases match TRBD2. The germline gives CDR1 GTSNPN, CDR2 SVGIG (reference sequence). The CDR3 has 13 residues. V trimming: 5 bases; J trimming: 4 bases; junction bases outside the gene matches: 4. The CDR3 reads CAWGAGGYNEQFF. Here the CDR3 DNA reads TGTGCCTGGGGGGCGGGGGGATACAATGAGCAGTTCTTC. The full variable domain, completed using reference TRBV30 and TRBJ2-1, is SQTIHQWPATLVQPVGSPLSLECTVEGTSNPNLYWYRQAAGRGLQLLFYSVGIGQISSEVPQNLSASRPQDRQFILSSKKLLLSDSGFYLCAWGAGGYNEQFFGPGTRLTVL.

This clonotype has more than one count but fewer than ten. The chain links TRBV15 to TRBJ2-7, with D possibly matching TRBD1 (6 bases). CDR3 size: 13 residues. Germline assignment: CDR1 LNHNV and CDR2 YYDKDF (reference sequence). The ends were cut back, 6 bases at V and 3 bases at J, with 12 bases in the middle. CDR3 sequence reads: CATSKGVYYEQYF. In DNA, the CDR3 is TGTGCCACCAGTAAGGGGGTCTACTACGAGCAGTACTTC.

Concerning this clonotype: As the CDR3 is not closed by the conserved phenylalanine or tryptophan, this likely results from a read error. No DNA is shown, since the ends of the CDR3 on it are uncertain; the CDR3 is the one TCRdb lists. This sequence joins TRBV28 and TRBJ2-7. Germline CDR1 reads MDHEN; CDR2 reads SYDVKM. The CDR3 length is 9 residues, termini included. The CDR3 region is CASPNSGST.

This clonotype was seen a handful of times. The chain uses TRBV5-1 and TRBJ2-1; 13 nucleotides line up with TRBD2. V shed 4 bases and J 4 bases; nucleotides not matched to a gene: 8. CDR1 is SGHRS and CDR2 is YFSETQ in the germline V gene. The CDR3 sequence is 17 residues long. The CDR3 DNA sequence: TGCGCCAGCAGCGTGGGACTAGCGGGGACTGAGTACAATGAGCAGTTCTTC. Protein sequence: CASSVGLAGTEYNEQFF.

There are a few counts of this clonotype. The chain combines TRBV20-1 with TRBJ2-3; TRBD2 agrees at 8 bases. The V gene's germline CDR1 is DFQATT and CDR2 SNEGSKA (reference sequence). V trimming: 6 bases; J trimming: 2 bases; junction bases outside the gene matches: 16. The length of the CDR3 is 17 residues. The CDR3 protein is CSATSGGVALLTDTQYF. In DNA form, the CDR3 reads TGCAGTGCCACCAGCGGGGGAGTCGCACTGCTCACAGATACGCAGTATTTT.

The chain couples TRBV20-1 to TRBJ2-6; possibly TRBD1 for D (5 bases). Trimming took off 2 bases at V and 0 bases at J, with 14 bases between the two ends. The CDR3 runs to 17 residues. The germline V gene has CDR1 DFQATT and CDR2 SNEGSKA (reference sequence). The CDR3 sequence: CSARTAGATSGANVLTF. For the CDR3, the DNA is TGCAGTGCTAGAACCGCTGGGGCGACCTCTGGGGCCAACGTCCTGACTTTC.

This clonotype has a handful of counts. The chain combines TRBV20-1 with TRBJ2-1; 10 bases line up with TRBD2. The CDR3 extends over 14 amino acids. CDR1 is DFQATT and CDR2 is SNEGSKA in the germline V gene (reference sequence). The trim removed 5 bases at V and 5 bases at J, leaving 6 bases unmatched. The CDR3, as DNA: TGCAGTGCTTCGCCGGGACTAGCGAACAATGAGCAGTTCTTC. The encoded protein is CSASPGLANNEQFF.

In this sample, this clonotype turned up a few times. This sequence joins TRBV29-1 and TRBJ2-3; tentative D call: TRBD1 (6 bases). CDR3 size: 15 residues. V lost 6 bases and J lost 0, with 16 bases in between. CDR1 and CDR2 from the germline V gene are SQVTM and ANQGSEA. The CDR3 coding sequence is TGCAGCGTCCAGTTACAGGGTTATAGCACAGATACGCAGTATTTT. It is translated as CSVQLQGYSTDTQYF.

The chain links TRBV16 to TRBJ2-1; 16 bases align to TRBD2. The CDR3 is 22 residues long. Germline assignment: CDR1 KGHSY and CDR2 FQNENV. Trimming at V came to 2 bases and at J to 1 base, leaving 14 bases not matched to a gene. The CDR3 DNA reads as TGTGCCAGCAGCCAAGAGATAAATCCGGGACTAGCGGGGGGGCGGTCCTACAATGAGCAGTTCTTC. It codes for CASSQEINPGLAGGRSYNEQFF.

This clonotype was observed a handful of times. V and J are TRBV12-3 or TRBV12-4 and TRBJ2-3, with 8 nucleotides matching TRBD2. This CDR3 is 15 amino acids long. V shed 6 bases and J 5 bases; nucleotides not matched to a gene: 10. This CDR3 reads CASSFTGGPGDTQYF. CDR3 DNA: TGTGCCAGCAGCTTTACGGGGGGGCCGGGAGATACGCAGTATTTT.

The chain uses TRBV6-1 and TRBJ2-7; 8 bases line up with TRBD1. V gave up 8 bases and J gave up 5 bases; unmatched junction bases: 17. CDR3 length: 16 residues. Germline V gene lookup returns CDR1 MNHNS and CDR2 SASEGT. CDR3 sequence: CASEGGTGTIRDEQYF. DNA for the CDR3: TGTGCCAGCGAAGGCGGGACAGGTACTATCCGGGACGAGCAGTACTTC.

This chain joins TRBV5-6 and TRBJ2-7; 11 nucleotides align to TRBD2. CDR3 length: 19 amino acids. Germline V lookup: CDR1 SGHDT, CDR2 YYEEEE. With 2 bases clipped from V and 4 bases from J, the junction kept 17 bases outside the gene matches. This chain's CDR3 is CASSLYLLAGALPFYEQYF. In nucleotides, the CDR3 is TGTGCCAGCAGCTTATATTTACTAGCGGGGGCCCTGCCCTTTTACGAGCAGTACTTC.

V is TRBV20-1 and J is TRBJ2-3, with D possibly TRBD2 on 7 matching bases. The CDR3 loop spans 13 amino acids. Deletions cut 7 bases from V and 3 bases from J, with 14 bases between. Per the germline V gene, CDR1 is DFQATT and CDR2 is SNEGSKA (reference sequence). CDR3 sequence: CSVPGGGTDTQYF. DNA for the CDR3: TGCAGTGTACCGGGGGGCGGGACAGATACGCAGTATTTT.

The V gene is TRBV5-1, the J gene TRBJ2-7; 7 nucleotides agree with TRBD1. The CDR3 spans 16 residues. Germline loops: CDR1 SGHRS, CDR2 YFSETQ. Trimming at V came to 0 bases and at J to 6 bases, leaving 12 bases not matched to a gene. The CDR3 DNA follows: TGCGCCAGCAGCTTGGCGGGCTTAGACAGGGCAGGCGAGCAGTACTTC. Amino acid sequence: CASSLAGLDRAGEQYF.

J is TRBJ1-4 and V is TRBV12-3 or TRBV12-4; D not certain. There are 12 residues in the CDR3. V was shortened by 4 bases and J by 8 bases, with 8 bases between the two germline ends. The CDR3 region is CASSYTGEKLFF. CDR3 coding DNA: TGTGCCAGCAGTTACACGGGGGAAAAACTGTTTTTT.

J is TRBJ2-2 and V is TRBV5-5; the match to TRBD2 covers 8 bases. The CDR3 is made up of 16 amino acids. Germline V gene sequence: CDR1 SGHKS, CDR2 YYEKEE (reference sequence). The junction had 15 bases not matched to a gene; V was cut back by 4 bases and J by 10 bases. CDR3 sequence (DNA): TGTGCCAGCAGCACCACCGGGACTAGTGGGACGGCGGAGCTGTTTTTT. Amino acid sequence: CASSTTGTSGTAELFF.

The J gene is TRBJ1-1, the V gene TRBV4-1; D call uncertain. This CDR3 spans 15 amino acids. Per the germline V gene, CDR1 is MGHRA and CDR2 is YSYEKL. The ends were cut back, 1 base at V and 0 bases at J, with 9 bases in the middle. The CDR3 loop reads CASSQVVGMNTEAFF. CDR3 bases: TGCGCCAGCAGCCAAGTTGTAGGGATGAACACTGAAGCTTTCTTT.

The chain combines TRBV20-1 with TRBJ2-4; 8 bases fit TRBD1. Germline lookup yields CDR1 DFQATT and CDR2 SNEGSKA (reference sequence). The CDR3 length is 11 residues. With 4 bases clipped from V and 9 bases from J, the junction kept 2 bases outside the gene matches. This chain's CDR3 is CSATGTGIQYF. For the CDR3, the DNA is TGCAGTGCTACCGGGACAGGCATTCAGTACTTC.

The chain employs TRBV10-3 and TRBJ1-1, with D possibly being TRBD1 (5 bases). The germline CDR1 and CDR2 sequences are ENHRY and SYGVKD. This CDR3 has 15 amino acids. The V and J ends lost 2 bases and 4 bases respectively, with 14 bases between them. CDR3 protein: CAISEPGLRTTEAFF. CDR3 sequence (DNA): TGTGCCATCAGTGAGCCGGGACTCAGAACCACTGAAGCTTTCTTT.